This TCR beta chain is drawn from a study of T cells in Graves' hyperthyroidism and ophthalmopathy. Study information: Peripheral blood draws took place at initial diagnosis, ahead of any treatment.

Patients between 18 and 65 years old had hyperthyroidism, newly diagnosed and lasting under 2 months. There were TCR beta CDR3 regions amplified from RNA transcripts. The primer set for the first-round RT-PCR of the TCR CDR3 was HTBI. TCRdb called the multiplex PCR reads again in MiXCR, with one record for every CDR3 protein. The sample yields 600,000 to 900,000 distinct CDR3 sequences, around 17% seen once. The ends were cut back, 7 bases at V and 5 bases at J, with 17 bases in the middle. This CDR3 region has 14 residues. Germline CDR1 SGHTA, CDR2 FQGNSA. This receptor was identified in a man between 18 and 29 years old with Graves' hyperthyroidism. The chain employs TRBV7-2 and TRBJ1-2, with D possibly TRBD1 on 5 matching bases. Sequencing was performed on blood. The CDR3 coding sequence is TGTGCCAGCACCGACTTTTTAGGGACGTATGGCTACACCTTC. Residues: CASTDFLGTYGYTF.